Given below is one T cell receptor (beta chain) in context. The length of the CDR3 is 16 residues. Germline CDR1 and CDR2: LNHDA and SQIVND (reference sequence). V lost 7 bases and J lost 2; bases outside the gene matches: 11. The data were taken from a study of blood T cell repertoires in COVID-19. Study-level background: The United States, Italy and Spain supplied acute and convalescent COVID-19 samples. Nucleic acid was either cDNA or gDNA, and it came from T cells, B-cell-depleted T cells, or PBMCs.

In the original processing: Reference gene primers were amplified, and this amplification served to estimate nucleated cell counts. Some clones are missing from TCRdb's copy, which holds only in-frame ones; the method was immunoSEQ multiplex PCR. Clone size and V and J calls were adopted from that table, with D and trimming inferred from the DNA. In the table there are about 180,000 clones, about 86% of which are singletons. The specimen was peripheral blood. This clonotype was sampled from a man between 45 and 60 years old with active or convalescent COVID-19. The chain carries TRBV19 and TRBJ1-5; 7 bases line up with TRBD1. In DNA form, the CDR3 reads TGTGCCAGTACCCAAACCGGGACAGTCGGCAATCAGCCCCAGCATTTT. Its translation is CASTQTGTVGNQPQHF.